This T cell receptor beta chain is drawn from a study of T cell changes during pregnancy in multiple sclerosis. The protocol was immunoSEQ multiplex PCR, while the TCRdb copy is restricted to in-frame clones and leaves out a portion. The sample carries about 40,000 clones, about 91% recorded once. Germline CDR1 reads SGHAT; CDR2 reads FQNNGV. The ends were cut back, 2 bases at V and 5 bases at J, with 11 bases in the middle. The CDR3 runs 14 residues. The TCR was taken from a female donor with multiple sclerosis, enrolled in a pregnancy study. The chain combines TRBV11-2 with TRBJ2-3, with D possibly being TRBD2 (5 bases). The sequenced sample was CD8+ T cells from peripheral blood mononuclear cells, obtained before pregnancy. CDR3 nucleotide sequence: TGTGCCAGCAGCTTACGACGAGGGTTAGATACGCAGTATTTT. Protein sequence: CASSLRRGLDTQYF.